The next 27 T cell receptor beta chains were all read from a single sample in a study of T cell changes during pregnancy in multiple sclerosis (dated by TCRdb to about 2019). Library generation was performed with the immunoSEQ multiplex PCR assay. Held by TCRdb, this immuneACCESS table contains in-frame sequences only and omits some clones. Under half of the omission traces to an unresolved V gene where checked; the cause of the rest is unknown. This sample comprises approximately 87,000 clones, 90% to 95% of them detected only once. The ten top clones hold 0.4% to 0.6% of the sample. Sequenced material: CD4+ T cells from peripheral blood mononuclear cells, taken in the second trimester of pregnancy. The source of these receptors is a female donor with multiple sclerosis, enrolled in a pregnancy study.

This clone was picked up one time. The chain joins TRBV27 to TRBJ1-1; D remains ambiguous. The CDR3 has 17 amino acids. V was pared by 4 bases and J by 1 base, with 19 bases between. Germline CDR1 is MNHEY and CDR2 is SMNVEV (reference sequence). The DNA of the CDR3 is TGTGCCAGCAGTTCAGCAGCCTTCCTCAGACAGAACACTGAAGCTTTCTTT. The encoded protein is CASSSAAFLRQNTEAFF.

J is TRBJ2-7 and V is TRBV28, with 11 bases identical to TRBD2. Germline V gene data show CDR1 as MDHEN and CDR2 as SYDVKM. V trimming: 5 bases; J trimming: 2 bases; junction bases outside the gene matches: 8. This CDR3 is 16 amino acids long. The CDR3 sequence: CASSVQTSGRPYEQYF. The CDR3 nucleotides are TGTGCCAGCAGTGTTCAAACTAGCGGGAGACCCTACGAGCAGTACTTC.

The chain joins TRBV2 to TRBJ1-4; D is unclear. Germline CDR1 and CDR2: SNHLY and FYNNEI. V was pared by 1 base and J by 6 bases, with 3 bases between. This CDR3 spans 12 amino acids. The CDR3 sequence: CASSEGDEKLFF. DNA of the CDR3: TGTGCCAGCAGTGAAGGAGATGAAAAACTGTTTTTT.

The chain is built from TRBV9 and TRBJ1-3; 7 bases match TRBD1. The V and J ends lost 4 bases and 2 bases, in that order; junction bases with no gene match: 6. CDR3 length: 15 amino acids. CDR1 is SGDLS, CDR2 YYNGEE, per germline. The CDR3 spells CASSQTGQTGNTIYF. Here the CDR3 DNA reads TGTGCCAGCAGCCAAACGGGACAGACTGGAAACACCATATATTTT.

This CDR3 is CASSLFPPTGPDTDTQYF. CDR3 nucleotide sequence: TGTGCCAGCAGCTTATTCCCCCCGACAGGACCAGACACAGATACGCAGTATTTT. The genes are TRBV7-3 and TRBJ2-3; TRBD1 is a possible D gene (6 bases). Trimming left V 2 bases short and J 2 bases short, with 20 bases between. CDR3 size: 18 residues. Germline V gene sequence: CDR1 SGHTA, CDR2 FQGTGA.

This clone was counted a few times. This sequence joins TRBV5-4 and TRBJ1-2; 7 bases map to TRBD1. The CDR3 spans 15 residues. The V gene end was trimmed by 0 bases and the J gene end by 4 bases; junction bases not matched to a gene: 6. CDR1 and CDR2 (germline): SGHNT, YYREEE (reference sequence). In DNA, the CDR3 is TGTGCCAGCAGCTTGGCCTCGGCAGGGGGCTATGGCTACACCTTC. It codes for CASSLASAGGYGYTF.

This chain uses TRBV27 with TRBJ2-2, with TRBD1 matching over 7 bases. The junction had 6 bases not matched to a gene; V was cut back by 6 bases and J by 2 bases. Germline lookup yields CDR1 MNHEY and CDR2 SMNVEV (reference sequence). The CDR3 loop spans 15 amino acids. The CDR3 nucleotides read TGTGCCAGCAGGACGAGGGGGCGCAACACCGGGGAGCTGTTTTTT. Protein product: CASRTRGRNTGELFF.

The chain employs TRBV27 and TRBJ2-7, with D possibly being TRBD2 (6 bases). The CDR3 spans 16 residues. Trimming left V 0 bases short and J 4 bases short, with 16 bases between. CDR1 is MNHEY and CDR2 is SMNVEV in the germline V gene (reference sequence). CDR3 in amino acids: CASSLSGFDSGYEQYF. The CDR3 nucleotides read TGTGCCAGCAGTTTATCGGGCTTTGACAGCGGGTACGAGCAGTACTTC.

The rearrangement joins TRBV5-4 to TRBJ1-2; D might be TRBD1 (5 bases). This CDR3 contains 15 residues. V lost 0 bases to trimming and J lost 1 base, with 10 bases between them. CDR1 SGHNT and CDR2 YYREEE come from the germline V gene (reference sequence). The CDR3 loop is CASSLEGQGNYGYTF. In DNA form, the CDR3 reads TGTGCCAGCAGCTTGGAGGGCCAGGGTAACTATGGCTACACCTTC.

V usage is TRBV6-5 and J usage is TRBJ2-2, with TRBD2 identical over 8 bases. CDR1 MNHEY and CDR2 SVGAGI come from the germline V gene. V lost 5 bases to trimming and J lost 6 bases; unmatched junction nucleotides: 8. The CDR3 spans 15 residues. The CDR3 region is CASSSGAGVAGELFF. CDR3 nucleotides: TGTGCCAGCAGTAGCGGAGCGGGAGTAGCCGGGGAGCTGTTTTTT.

This chain uses TRBV28 with TRBJ2-3, with D maybe TRBD2 (6 bases). The CDR3 totals 14 residues. Deletions cut 4 bases from V and 3 bases from J, with 11 bases between. Germline V CDR1 and CDR2: MDHEN, SYDVKM. Here the CDR3 DNA reads TGTGCCAGCAGTTCGGACGGGACTACAGATACGCAGTATTTT. It translates to CASSSDGTTDTQYF.

This chain uses TRBV29-1 with TRBJ2-7; TRBD2 agrees at 16 bases. Germline assignment: CDR1 SQVTM and CDR2 ANQGSEA. Trimming removed 6 bases from V and 7 bases from J; junction bases left unmatched: 6. This CDR3 comprises 14 residues. In nucleotides, the CDR3 is TGCAGCGTGGGACTAGCGGGGGGGCCTGGTGAGCAGTACTTC. It specifies CSVGLAGGPGEQYF.

The chain is built from TRBV7-3 and TRBJ1-4; D is possibly TRBD1 (6 bases). In germline, CDR1 is SGHTA, CDR2 FQGTGA. The V end lost 0 bases, the J end lost 7 bases, and 12 bases lay between the germline ends. The CDR3 consists of 15 residues. Written as DNA, the CDR3 is TGTGCCAGCAGCTTAACGGGGGCGCGGAGTGAAAAACTGTTTTTT. Its translation: CASSLTGARSEKLFF.

This rearrangement joins TRBV28 to TRBJ1-3, with TRBD1 identical over 8 bases. The CDR3 sequence is 17 residues long. CDR1 and CDR2 (germline): MDHEN, SYDVKM. V lost 6 bases, J lost 4 bases, and 14 bases stayed unmatched. The CDR3 protein is CASSTPIFRGLGNTIYF. The DNA for the CDR3 is TGTGCCAGCAGCACTCCCATCTTCAGGGGGCTCGGAAACACCATATATTTT.

The chain couples TRBV9 to TRBJ2-1; 11 nucleotides line up with TRBD2. V shed 0 bases and J 7 bases; nucleotides not matched to a gene: 3. CDR1 SGDLS and CDR2 YYNGEE come from the germline V gene. There are 15 residues in the CDR3. The CDR3 spells CASSVVLAGANEQFF. The DNA for the CDR3 is TGTGCCAGCAGCGTAGTACTAGCGGGAGCGAATGAGCAGTTCTTC. Full variable domain (remainder filled in from reference TRBV9 and TRBJ2-1): DSGVTQTPKHLITATGQRVTLRCSPRSGDLSVYWYQQSLDQGLQFLIQYYNGEERAKGNILERFSAQQFPDLHSELNLSSLELGDSALYFCASSVVLAGANEQFFGPGTRLTVL.

The chain recombines TRBV7-2 with TRBJ2-7; 8 bases align to TRBD1. Germline CDR1 SGHTA, CDR2 FQGNSA. The junction had 5 bases not matched to a gene; V was cut back by 5 bases and J by 5 bases. This CDR3 has 13 residues. The CDR3 loop is CASSKDRGNEQYF. The CDR3, as DNA: TGTGCCAGCAGCAAAGACAGGGGAAACGAGCAGTACTTC.

The chain recombines TRBV28 with TRBJ2-4, with D possibly matching TRBD1 (6 bases). The germline V and J ends were trimmed by 4 bases and 1 base, with 11 bases remaining between them. This CDR3 is 15 amino acids long. The germline CDR1 and CDR2 sequences are MDHEN and SYDVKM. The CDR3 protein is CASSYRDGAKNIQYF. Here the CDR3 DNA reads TGTGCCAGCAGTTACAGGGATGGGGCCAAAAACATTCAGTACTTC.

V and J are TRBV7-3 and TRBJ2-2; D possibly corresponds to TRBD2 (6 bases). The V gene lost 1 base and the J gene lost 0 bases, with 12 bases spanning the gap. In germline, CDR1 is SGHTA, CDR2 FQGTGA. CDR3 length: 17 amino acids. The CDR3 protein is CASSLKVGGPNTGELFF. CDR3 nucleotides: TGTGCCAGCAGCTTAAAGGTCGGAGGGCCGAACACCGGGGAGCTGTTTTTT.

The rearrangement uses TRBV14 and TRBJ1-1, with TRBD1 matching over 7 bases. This CDR3 has 13 residues. Germline-derived CDR1 and CDR2 are SGHDN and FVKESK. The J segment lost 5 bases and the V segment lost 3 bases, leaving 3 bases of the junction unmatched. DNA for the CDR3: TGTGCCAGCAGCCAGACCAGGGGGACTGAAGCTTTCTTT. This translates into CASSQTRGTEAFF.

With respect to this clone: Sequence at one end of the junction differs from germline and may be a read error. V and J are TRBV7-9 and TRBJ2-1; TRBD2 matches 9 bases. Germline assignment: CDR1 SEHNR and CDR2 FQNEAQ (reference sequence). The CDR3 covers 17 residues. CDR3 residues: CASTEGTWTSVYNDQFF. The DNA for the CDR3 is TGTGCCAGCACCGAAGGAACGTGGACTAGCGTTTACAATGATCAGTTCTTC.

V usage is TRBV7-8 and J usage is TRBJ2-5; tentative D call: TRBD2 (5 bases). Deletions cut 5 bases from V and 13 bases from J, with 17 bases between. Germline V CDR1 and CDR2: SGHVS, FQNEAQ. The CDR3 consists of 12 residues. This chain's CDR3 is CASSPLSGWPYF. In DNA form, the CDR3 reads TGTGCCAGCAGCCCACTGAGCGGCTGGCCGTACTTC.

J is TRBJ2-1 and V is TRBV5-1, with D possibly being TRBD2 (7 bases). CDR1 and CDR2 (germline): SGHRS, YFSETQ. Trimming shortened V by 4 bases and J by 6 bases, and 17 bases separated the two germline ends. The CDR3 extends over 15 amino acids. The CDR3 is CASSIGGALVNEQFF. The DNA of the CDR3 is TGCGCCAGCAGCATTGGGGGGGCCCTAGTCAATGAGCAGTTCTTC.

V and J are TRBV2 and TRBJ2-1; no clear D. CDR1 and CDR2 from the germline V gene are SNHLY and FYNNEI. The CDR3 covers 15 residues. V was cut by 6 bases and J by 0 bases, with 12 bases left in between. The CDR3 DNA sequence: TGTGCCAGCAGGGAGAGCGAGAGCTCCTACAATGAGCAGTTCTTC. Its protein product is CASRESESSYNEQFF.

The rearrangement joins TRBV5-5 to TRBJ2-7; tentative D call: TRBD2 (5 bases). V was trimmed by 4 bases and J by 3 bases, leaving 20 bases between them. CDR3 length equals 16 residues. Germline loops: CDR1 SGHKS, CDR2 YYEKEE (reference sequence). The CDR3 here is CASSPRGGLAGYEQYF. The CDR3 DNA sequence: TGTGCCAGCAGCCCCCGAGGTGGGCTAGCTGGCTACGAGCAGTACTTC.

The chain joins TRBV19 to TRBJ1-6; 9 bases match TRBD1. The CDR3 spans 16 residues. Per the germline V gene, CDR1 is LNHDA and CDR2 is SQIVND (reference sequence). Losses at the gene ends were 5 bases for V and 10 bases for J; bases not matched to a gene: 12. The CDR3: CASSGGQGSGASPLHF. DNA for the CDR3: TGTGCCAGTAGTGGTGGACAGGGGTCCGGCGCCTCACCCCTCCACTTT.

The chain recombines TRBV5-8 with TRBJ2-3; tentative D call: TRBD2 (6 bases). CDR1 and CDR2 (germline): SGHTS, YDEGEE. The CDR3 has 14 residues. V was cut by 0 bases and J by 4 bases, with 9 bases left in between. The CDR3 DNA reads as TGTGCCAGCAGCTTGGCCTCGGGGGCAGATACGCAGTATTTT. Translation: CASSLASGADTQYF. The whole variable domain, remainder taken from reference TRBV5-8 and TRBJ2-3, is EAGVTQSPTHLIKTRGQQATLRCSPISGHTSVYWYQQALGLGLQFLLWYDEGEERNRGNFPPRFSGRQFPNYSSELNVNALELEDSALYLCASSLASGADTQYFGPGTRLTVL.

V and J are TRBV27 and TRBJ1-1, with 8 bases matching TRBD1. The V and J ends lost 5 bases and 4 bases, in that order; junction bases with no gene match: 6. Germline values: CDR1 MNHEY, CDR2 SMNVEV (reference sequence). This CDR3 has 14 residues. CDR3 sequence reads: CASSASDRVTEAFF. In nucleotides, the CDR3 is TGTGCCAGCAGTGCCTCGGACAGGGTCACTGAAGCTTTCTTT.